Following are 29 T cell receptor beta chains from one sample sequenced in a study of cytomegalovirus exposure and HLA in healthy donors (dated by TCRdb to between 2016 and 2019). The library was produced with the immunoSEQ multiplex PCR assay. For the multiplex PCR, a mixture combining 60 forward primers for TCR Vbeta segments and 13 reverse primers for TCR Jbeta segments was used. TCRdb's version of the immuneACCESS table is confined to in-frame rearrangements and falls short of the full clone set. An unresolved V gene accounts for under half of the shortfall where checked; the remainder is of unknown origin. This sample comprises approximately 150,000 clones, 60% to 80% of them detected only once. In total, the top ten clones hold 4.5% to 5% of the sample. Sequenced material: PBMCs. These receptors originate from a man in his late teens or twenties in good health and CMV-seropositive.

The V gene is TRBV28, the J gene TRBJ1-2; the D is unclear. The CDR3 runs to 13 residues. Per germline, CDR1 MDHEN and CDR2 SYDVKM. Between the trimmed V and J ends, which lost 3 bases and 4 bases, there was a span of 9 bases. CDR3 DNA sequence: TGTGCCAGCAGTTTTCGGGCGGGCTATGGCTACACCTTC. Protein product: CASSFRAGYGYTF.

This chain connects TRBV7-9 to TRBJ2-7; 7 nucleotides match TRBD1. Losses at the gene ends were 5 bases for V and 4 bases for J; bases not matched to a gene: 5. CDR1 SEHNR and CDR2 FQNEAQ come from the germline V gene (reference sequence). This CDR3 has 13 residues. The DNA for the CDR3 is TGTGCCAGCAGCCGGACAGGTAGATACGAGCAGTACGTC. Residues: CASSRTGRYEQYV.

This clone was seen just once. The chain links TRBV2 to TRBJ1-2, with a tentative D call TRBD1 (6 bases). This CDR3 comprises 14 residues. Looked up from germline, CDR1 is SNHLY and CDR2 is FYNNEI. Between the trimmed V and J ends, which lost 4 bases and 3 bases, there was a span of 12 bases. The CDR3, as DNA: TGTGCCAGCAGTGTCGGGGCAGGGGACTATGGCTACACCTTC. Amino acids: CASSVGAGDYGYTF.

The V gene is TRBV27, the J gene TRBJ1-5, with 9 positions matching TRBD1. J gave up 6 bases and V 7 bases, and 1 base lay outside the gene matches. The CDR3 has 12 residues. The V gene's germline CDR1 is MNHEY and CDR2 SMNVEV (reference sequence). Here the CDR3 reads CASKDRGQPQHF. CDR3 in DNA: TGTGCCAGCAAGGACAGGGGTCAGCCCCAGCATTTT.

The sample holds a few counts of this clone. The V call is TRBV6-1, the J call TRBJ1-3, with TRBD1 matching over 7 bases. Germline values: CDR1 MNHNS, CDR2 SASEGT. The trim removed 8 bases at V and 0 bases at J, leaving 1 base unmatched. The CDR3 is made up of 13 amino acids. CDR3 residues: CASGTASGNTIYF. The CDR3 bases are TGTGCCAGCGGGACAGCCTCTGGAAACACCATATATTTT.

V and J are TRBV7-9 and TRBJ1-1, with D possibly being TRBD1 (6 bases). The CDR3 sequence is 14 residues long. Germline V CDR1 and CDR2: SEHNR, FQNEAQ (reference sequence). V lost 1 base, J lost 7 bases, and 13 bases lay in between. CDR3: CASSLGDKALEAFF. The CDR3 DNA follows: TGTGCCAGCAGCTTAGGGGACAAGGCCCTTGAAGCTTTCTTT. Full variable domain (remainder filled in from reference TRBV7-9 and TRBJ1-1): DTGVSQNPRHKITKRGQNVTFRCDPISEHNRLYWYRQTLGQGPEFLTYFQNEAQLEKSRLLSDRFSAERPKGSFSTLEIQRTEQGDSAMYLCASSLGDKALEAFFGQGTRLTVV.

This clone has just a few counts. V is TRBV18 and J is TRBJ1-3, with TRBD1 matching 8 bases. CDR3 length equals 16 residues. V gave up 3 bases and J gave up 0 bases; unmatched junction bases: 4. Germline CDR1 KGHSH, CDR2 LQKENI. The DNA for the CDR3 is TGTGCCAGCTCACCGGGACAGGCGAACTCTGGAAACACCATATATTTT. Amino acids: CASSPGQANSGNTIYF.

In nucleotides, the CDR3 is TGTGCCAGCAGTCGTACCGGGACTAGCGGGGCCGGGGAGCTGTTTTTT. Protein: CASSRTGTSGAGELFF. The chain is built from TRBV28 and TRBJ2-2, with 13 bases that match TRBD2. The CDR3 consists of 16 residues. V shed 5 bases and J 6 bases; nucleotides not matched to a gene: 6. Per the germline V gene, CDR1 is MDHEN and CDR2 is SYDVKM.

This clone has just a few counts. The chain links TRBV23-1 to TRBJ2-5; 7 nucleotides agree with TRBD2. TRBV23-1 is known as an ORF, though its function is uncertain. This CDR3 has 13 amino acids. V dropped 7 bases and J dropped 7; count of bases not matched to a gene: 9. The CDR3 sequence is CASILPPGGTQYF. The CDR3 bases are TGCGCCAGCATCCTCCCCCCGGGGGGGACCCAGTACTTC.

Details on this clone: The identical CDR3 is also encoded by other nucleotide sequences in the sample. The rearrangement uses TRBV2 and TRBJ2-1; TRBD2 is a possible D gene (6 bases). The CDR3 spans 14 residues. V was trimmed by 6 bases and J by 9 bases, leaving 18 bases between them. CDR1 SNHLY and CDR2 FYNNEI come from the germline V gene. CDR3 nucleotide sequence: TGTGCCAGCAGCGATCCGGCGGAGGGGCTTGAGCAGTTCTTC. The encoded protein is CASSDPAEGLEQFF.

DNA for the CDR3: TGTGCCAGCAGTGAAAAGCGGGAGCGCACCGGGGAGCTGTTTTTT. Translating it yields CASSEKRERTGELFF. The J gene is TRBJ2-2, the V gene TRBV2; 8 bases align to TRBD2. J was trimmed by 4 bases and V by 2 bases; bases with no gene match: 3. CDR1 SNHLY and CDR2 FYNNEI come from the germline V gene. The CDR3 is 15 residues long.

The genes are TRBV5-6 and TRBJ2-7; 7 nucleotides line up with TRBD1. The CDR3 is made up of 13 amino acids. Germline V lookup: CDR1 SGHDT, CDR2 YYEEEE. With 4 bases clipped from V and 7 bases from J, the junction kept 8 bases outside the gene matches. CDR3 residues: CASSRTGLGEQYV. The CDR3 DNA reads TGTGCCAGCAGCAGGACAGGTTTAGGGGAGCAGTACGTC.

The chain uses TRBV5-6 and TRBJ1-1; D perhaps matches TRBD1 (5 bases). Germline values: CDR1 SGHDT, CDR2 YYEEEE. Trimming removed 0 bases from V and 7 bases from J, with 7 bases in between. The CDR3 spans 12 residues. CDR3 protein: CASSLGTGEAFF. The CDR3 DNA reads as TGTGCCAGCAGCTTGGGAACAGGTGAAGCTTTCTTT.

The chain employs TRBV19 and TRBJ1-1, with a possible D match to TRBD1 (5 bases). CDR3 length: 13 residues. V lost 4 bases and J lost 1, with 7 bases in between. CDR1 and CDR2 from the germline V gene are LNHDA and SQIVND (reference sequence). The CDR3 DNA follows: TGTGCCAGTAGTAGACAGACGAACACTGAAGCTTTCTTT. This gives the protein CASSRQTNTEAFF.

The chain links TRBV7-6 to TRBJ2-1; 8 nucleotides align to TRBD1. CDR3 length equals 16 residues. V lost 4 bases to trimming and J lost 3 bases; unmatched junction nucleotides: 8. CDR1 and CDR2 (germline): SGHVS, FNYEAQ. The CDR3 DNA follows: TGTGCCAGCAGCTCGAACCACGGACAGGGCTACAATGAGCAGTTCTTC. It specifies CASSSNHGQGYNEQFF.

This clone was recorded a few times. This sequence joins TRBV28 and TRBJ1-2; D is unclear. Germline loops: CDR1 MDHEN, CDR2 SYDVKM. The V gene lost 3 bases and the J gene lost 5 bases, with 4 bases spanning the gap. The CDR3 is made up of 11 amino acids. The DNA for the CDR3 is TGTGCCAGCAGTTTTAATTATGGCTACACCTTC. This encodes CASSFNYGYTF.

This clone has only a few counts. The V and J genes are TRBV4-2 and TRBJ1-2; D may be TRBD1 (6 bases). Trimming removed 0 bases from V and 1 base from J, with 12 bases in between. This CDR3 is built from 16 residues. Germline CDR1 and CDR2: LGHNA and YNFKEQ. The CDR3 protein is CASSQEGQSFNYGYTF. The CDR3, as DNA: TGTGCCAGCAGCCAAGAAGGACAGTCCTTTAACTATGGCTACACCTTC.

J is TRBJ1-4 and V is TRBV4-1; D perhaps matches TRBD1 (6 bases). CDR1 and CDR2 (germline): MGHRA, YSYEKL. There are 16 residues in the CDR3. Trimming shortened V by 2 bases and J by 3 bases, and 13 bases separated the two germline ends. The DNA for the CDR3 is TGCGCCAGCAGCCAAACAGGGTTAAGGGCTAATGAAAAACTGTTTTTT. Residues: CASSQTGLRANEKLFF.

This clone occurred once. The chain is built from TRBV28 and TRBJ2-7; D possibly corresponds to TRBD1 (5 bases). V was clipped by 3 bases and J by 4 bases, with 10 bases between them. The germline gives CDR1 MDHEN, CDR2 SYDVKM. The CDR3 loop spans 13 amino acids. DNA for the CDR3: TGTGCCAGCAGTTTCAGCAGGGATTACGAGCAGTACGTC. Its protein product is CASSFSRDYEQYV.

This sequence joins TRBV5-1 and TRBJ2-1; the match to TRBD2 covers 7 bases. V lost 5 bases to trimming and J lost 2 bases; unmatched junction nucleotides: 7. Germline V gives CDR1 SGHRS, CDR2 YFSETQ. The CDR3 loop spans 15 amino acids. The CDR3 spells CASSISGEPYNEQFF. Here the CDR3 DNA reads TGCGCCAGCAGTATAAGCGGGGAACCCTACAATGAGCAGTTCTTC.

V gene TRBV27 combines with J gene TRBJ1-2; D perhaps matches TRBD1 (5 bases). Trimming cost V 3 bases and J 7 bases, with 15 bases left between them. The CDR3 sequence is 14 residues long. Per the germline V gene, CDR1 is MNHEY and CDR2 is SMNVEV (reference sequence). This chain's CDR3 is CASSLVGGHFGYTF. The CDR3 DNA sequence: TGTGCCAGCAGTTTGGTGGGCGGACACTTTGGCTACACCTTC.

The chain is built from TRBV6-1 and TRBJ1-5; 7 bases map to TRBD1. The CDR3 loop spans 15 amino acids. The V and J ends lost 10 bases and 0 bases, in that order; junction bases with no gene match: 9. Germline CDR1 and CDR2: MNHNS and SASEGT. CDR3 region: CATLRDRNSNQPQHF. CDR3 bases: TGTGCCACCCTCCGGGACAGAAATAGCAATCAGCCCCAGCATTTT.

This clone showed up just a few times. The chain is built from TRBV4-2 and TRBJ1-1; perhaps TRBD1 as D (5 bases). CDR3 length equals 12 residues. V lost 6 bases and J lost 5, with 10 bases in between. The germline gives CDR1 LGHNA, CDR2 YNFKEQ. CDR3 protein: CASSRGGTEAFF. Written as DNA, the CDR3 is TGTGCCAGCAGTCGGGGGGGGACTGAAGCTTTCTTT.

The rearrangement links TRBV4-2 to TRBJ2-1; 9 bases match TRBD2. The CDR3 runs to 16 residues. Germline CDR1 is LGHNA and CDR2 is YNFKEQ. The J segment lost 6 bases and the V segment lost 0 bases, leaving 6 bases of the junction unmatched. The CDR3 region is CASSQEGGGASNEQFF. The CDR3 DNA is TGTGCCAGCAGCCAAGAGGGCGGGGGGGCTTCCAATGAGCAGTTCTTC.

This clone was observed a few times. The CDR3 sequence is CASSQPQGRYMNTEAFF. The CDR3 nucleotides read TGTGCCAGCAGCCAACCGCAGGGGCGATACATGAACACTGAAGCTTTCTTT. J is TRBJ1-1 and V is TRBV7-2; the D gene is possibly TRBD1 (6 bases). Germline CDR1 and CDR2: SGHTA and FQGNSA. V lost 5 bases to trimming and J lost 0 bases, with 19 bases between them. The CDR3 runs to 17 residues.

This clone came up a few times. V gene TRBV7-3 combines with J gene TRBJ2-1; 12 nucleotides line up with TRBD2. J lost 7 bases, V lost 1 base, and 8 bases had no gene match. Germline CDR1 and CDR2: SGHTA and FQGTGA. CDR3 length: 17 amino acids. Here the CDR3 reads CASSLNPSGGAGNEQFF. The CDR3 DNA sequence: TGTGCCAGCAGCTTAAACCCTAGCGGGGGGGCAGGAAATGAGCAGTTCTTC.

This clone has just a few counts. The chain is built from TRBV28 and TRBJ1-1, with a possible D match to TRBD1 (6 bases). Trimming removed 8 bases at V and 2 bases at J, with 15 bases between. The germline V gene has CDR1 MDHEN and CDR2 SYDVKM. This CDR3 region has 14 residues. The CDR3 here is CASPGRGQNTEAFF. CDR3 in DNA: TGTGCCAGCCCAGGGCGGGGGCAAAACACTGAAGCTTTCTTT.

Concerning this clone: In the same sample, other DNA sequences code for this CDR3. The chain uses TRBV27 and TRBJ2-2; D call uncertain. The CDR3 consists of 14 residues. V was clipped by 3 bases and J by 0 bases, with 5 bases between them. Germline V gene lookup returns CDR1 MNHEY and CDR2 SMNVEV (reference sequence). Here the CDR3 DNA reads TGTGCCAGCAGTTTCGTGTCGAACACCGGGGAGCTGTTTTTT. Residues: CASSFVSNTGELFF.

CDR3 in amino acids: CASSGVGVGYGYTF. CDR3 coding DNA: TGTGCCAGCAGCGGGGTCGGGGTGGGCTATGGCTACACCTTC. V gene TRBV28 combines with J gene TRBJ1-2; D gene uncertain. The CDR3 covers 14 residues. V shed 6 bases and J shed 4 bases, with 15 bases lying between them. From germline, CDR1 is MDHEN and CDR2 SYDVKM.